The 6 T cell receptor beta chains presented below share a single source sample, sequenced in a study of blood T cell repertoires in COVID-19. Produced via immunoSEQ multiplex PCR; TCRdb's table is partial and in-frame only. This table holds 360,000 or so clones, 85% to 90% found once. Sequencing was carried out using PBMCs or T cells enriched from blood (not recorded which). Receptors originate from a woman aged 25 to 45 who had recovered from COVID-19.

The V gene is TRBV19, the J gene TRBJ2-6; maybe TRBD1 (5 bases). V was clipped by 5 bases and J by 1 base, with 9 bases between them. The CDR3 is 15 residues long. CDR1 and CDR2 from the germline V gene are LNHDA and SQIVND (reference sequence). CDR3 in amino acids: CASSLRVSGANVLTF. In DNA, the CDR3 is TGTGCCAGTAGTCTCAGGGTATCTGGGGCCAACGTCCTGACTTTC.

The CDR3 sequence: CAISGTSSSYEQYF. CDR3 DNA sequence: TGTGCCATCTCCGGGACTTCCTCCTCCTACGAGCAGTACTTC. The chain has TRBV10-3 and TRBJ2-7, with TRBD2 as a possible D gene (6 bases). The CDR3 loop spans 14 amino acids. Trimming stripped 8 bases from V and 0 bases from J, with 14 bases between. Germline CDR1 is ENHRY and CDR2 is SYGVKD.

The DNA of the CDR3 is TGTGCCAGCAGCGGAAACTACAGGGTGGCCAAAAACATTCAGTACTTC. Amino acid sequence: CASSGNYRVAKNIQYF. This chain joins TRBV13 and TRBJ2-4, with a possible D match to TRBD1 (6 bases). V was shortened by 5 bases and J by 1 base, with 15 bases between the two germline ends. The germline V gene encodes CDR1 PRHDT and CDR2 FYEKMQ (reference sequence). The CDR3 has 16 amino acids.

For the CDR3, the DNA is TGTGCCAGCAGCTTGGACAGGGGGATTGAGCCCCAGCATTTT. It codes for CASSLDRGIEPQHF. The rearrangement uses TRBV5-6 and TRBJ1-5, with 8 bases fitting TRBD1. The junction had 4 bases not matched to a gene; V was cut back by 0 bases and J by 8 bases. The CDR3 is made up of 14 amino acids. Germline values: CDR1 SGHDT, CDR2 YYEEEE.

The chain combines TRBV28 with TRBJ1-5; D gene ambiguous. The V end lost 0 bases, the J end lost 7 bases, and 7 bases lay between the germline ends. CDR1 MDHEN and CDR2 SYDVKM come from the germline V gene. The CDR3 spans 13 residues. In DNA form, the CDR3 reads TGTGCCAGCAGTTTATGGGGGAGCCAGCCCCAGCATTTT. It translates to CASSLWGSQPQHF.

The J gene is TRBJ2-1, the V gene TRBV30, with 8 nucleotides matching TRBD2. Germline V gene lookup returns CDR1 GTSNPN and CDR2 SVGIG (reference sequence). V lost 4 bases, J lost 8 bases, and 16 bases stayed unmatched. This CDR3 contains 16 residues. The CDR3 region has the DNA TGTGCCTGGAAGGGTCGGCAGCGGGAGTTTATGGATGAGCAGTTCTTC. Translating it yields CAWKGRQREFMDEQFF.